What follows is one T cell receptor (beta chain) and its context. Mismatch repair deficiency was confirmed in all patients, by PCR or immunohistochemistry. In germline, CDR1 is SGHVS, CDR2 FNYEAQ. Trimming removed 2 bases at V and 0 bases at J, with 12 bases between. The CDR3 is 16 residues long. The data derive from a study of PD-1 blockade in mismatch repair-deficient tumors. Sequencing used immunoSEQ multiplex PCR; TCRdb keeps in-frame clones, though not all of them. Here the sample spans some 26,000 clones, 75% to 85% being singletons. This clonotype was sampled from an adult with mismatch repair-deficient cancer. Sequenced material: peripheral blood, taken 12 weeks after starting pembrolizumab. The J gene is TRBJ2-3, the V gene TRBV7-6; D possibly uses TRBD1 or TRBD2 (5 bases each). The CDR3 DNA reads TGTGCCAGCAGCTTACCCGGGACCTCTAGCACAGATACGCAGTATTTT. As protein: CASSLPGTSSTDTQYF.